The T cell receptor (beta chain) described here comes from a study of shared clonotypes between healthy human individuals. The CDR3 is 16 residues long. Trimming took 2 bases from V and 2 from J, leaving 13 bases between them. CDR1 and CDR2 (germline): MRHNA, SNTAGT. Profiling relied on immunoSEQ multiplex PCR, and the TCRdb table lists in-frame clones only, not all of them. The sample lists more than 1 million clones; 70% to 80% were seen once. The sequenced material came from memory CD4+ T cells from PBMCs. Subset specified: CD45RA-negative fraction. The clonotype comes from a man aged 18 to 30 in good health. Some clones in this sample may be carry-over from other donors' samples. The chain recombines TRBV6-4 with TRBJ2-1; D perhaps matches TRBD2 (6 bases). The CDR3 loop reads CASSDRPQRAYNEQFF. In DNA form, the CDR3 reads TGTGCCAGCAGTGACCGTCCTCAGCGGGCCTACAATGAGCAGTTCTTC.